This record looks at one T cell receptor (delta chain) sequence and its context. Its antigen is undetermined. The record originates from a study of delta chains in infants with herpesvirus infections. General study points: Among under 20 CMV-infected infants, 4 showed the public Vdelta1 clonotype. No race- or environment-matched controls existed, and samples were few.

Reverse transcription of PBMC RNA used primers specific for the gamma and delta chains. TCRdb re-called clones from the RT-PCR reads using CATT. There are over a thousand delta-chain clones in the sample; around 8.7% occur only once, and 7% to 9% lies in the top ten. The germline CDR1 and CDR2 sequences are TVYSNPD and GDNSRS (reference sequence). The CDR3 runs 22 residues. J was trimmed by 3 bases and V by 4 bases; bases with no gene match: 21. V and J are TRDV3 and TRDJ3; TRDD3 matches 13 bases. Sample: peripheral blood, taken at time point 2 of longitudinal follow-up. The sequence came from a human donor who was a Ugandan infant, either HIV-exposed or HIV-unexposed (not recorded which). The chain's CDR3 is CASRPSYVLGDTLGWDTRQMFF. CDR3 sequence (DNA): TGTGCCTCCCGGCCTTCCTACGTACTGGGGGATACGTTAGGCTGGGACACCCGACAGATGTTTTTC.